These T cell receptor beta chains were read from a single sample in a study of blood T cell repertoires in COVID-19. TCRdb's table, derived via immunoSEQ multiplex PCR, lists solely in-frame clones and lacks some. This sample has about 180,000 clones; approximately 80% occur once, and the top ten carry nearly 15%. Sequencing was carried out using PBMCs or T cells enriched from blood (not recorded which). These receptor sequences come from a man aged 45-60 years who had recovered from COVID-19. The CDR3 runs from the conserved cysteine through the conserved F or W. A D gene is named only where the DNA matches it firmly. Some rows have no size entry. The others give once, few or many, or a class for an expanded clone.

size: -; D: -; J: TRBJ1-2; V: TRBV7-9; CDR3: CASSLDHRGYGYTF; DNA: TGTGCCAGCAGCTTAGACCACCGCGGTTATGGCTACACCTTC
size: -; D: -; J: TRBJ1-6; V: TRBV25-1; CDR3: CASSEYTGYNSPLHF; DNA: TGTGCCAGCAGTGAATACACGGGGTATAATTCACCCCTCCACTTT
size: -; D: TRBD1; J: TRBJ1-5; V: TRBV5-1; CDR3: CASSLVAPWTGERGVNQPQHF; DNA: TGCGCCAGCAGCTTGGTGGCCCCCTGGACAGGGGAGAGAGGAGTGAATCAGCCCCAGCATTTT
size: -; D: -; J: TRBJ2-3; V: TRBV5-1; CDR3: CASSLTTTDTQYF; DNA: TGCGCCAGCAGCCTCACAACGACAGATACGCAGTATTTT
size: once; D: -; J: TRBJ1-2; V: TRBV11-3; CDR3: CASSLDGVGGYTF; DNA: TGTGCCAGCAGCTTAGACGGGGTGGGAGGCTACACCTTC
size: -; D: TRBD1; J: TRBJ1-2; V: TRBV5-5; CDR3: CASSSGGDYGYTF; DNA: TGTGCCAGCAGCTCAGGGGGCGACTATGGCTACACCTTC
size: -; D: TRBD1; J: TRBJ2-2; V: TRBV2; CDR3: CASRPDRTNGELFF; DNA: TGTGCCAGCAGGCCGGACAGGACGAACGGGGAGCTGTTTTTT
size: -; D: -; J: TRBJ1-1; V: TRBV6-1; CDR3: CASSEEGGLNTEAFF; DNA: TGTGCCAGCAGTGAAGAAGGCGGATTGAACACTGAAGCTTTCTTT
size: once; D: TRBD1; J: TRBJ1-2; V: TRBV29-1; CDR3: CSANKQGAILGGYTF; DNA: TGCAGCGCTAACAAACAGGGGGCGATTTTAGGAGGCTACACCTTC
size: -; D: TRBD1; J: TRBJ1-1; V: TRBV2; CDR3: CASSRTRQGNTEAFF; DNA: TGTGCCAGCAGTCGAACTCGACAGGGGAACACTGAAGCTTTCTTT
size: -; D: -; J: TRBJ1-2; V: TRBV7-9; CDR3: CASSPTGPANYGYTF; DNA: TGTGCCAGCAGCCCCACAGGGCCAGCTAACTATGGCTACACCTTC
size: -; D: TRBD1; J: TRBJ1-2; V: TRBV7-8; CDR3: CASSITGTGNNYGYTF; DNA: TGTGCCAGCAGCATCACCGGGACAGGCAATAACTATGGCTACACCTTC
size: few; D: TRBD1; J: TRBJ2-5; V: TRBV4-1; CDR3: CASSQGGTGGQETQYF; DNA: TGCGCCAGCAGCCAAGGCGGGACAGGGGGACAAGAGACCCAGTACTTC
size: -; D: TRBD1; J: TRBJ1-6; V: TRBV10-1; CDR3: CASSPRTGMNSPLHF; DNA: TGCGCCAGCAGCCCGCGGACAGGAATGAATTCACCCCTCCACTTT
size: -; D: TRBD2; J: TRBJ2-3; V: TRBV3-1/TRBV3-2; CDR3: CASGGGSTDTQYF; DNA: TGTGCCAGCGGGGGGGGAAGCACAGATACGCAGTATTTT
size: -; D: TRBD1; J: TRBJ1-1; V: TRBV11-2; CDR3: CASSLGQMNTEAFF; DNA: TGTGCCAGCAGCTTGGGACAGATGAACACTGAAGCTTTCTTT
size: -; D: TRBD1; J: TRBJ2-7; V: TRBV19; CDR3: CASSLDRDDEQYF; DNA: TGTGCCAGTTCCCTGGACAGGGACGACGAGCAGTACTTC
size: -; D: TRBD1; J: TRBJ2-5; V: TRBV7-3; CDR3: CASSSMGQGNYETQYF; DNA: TGTGCCAGCAGCTCAATGGGACAGGGGAATTACGAGACCCAGTACTTC
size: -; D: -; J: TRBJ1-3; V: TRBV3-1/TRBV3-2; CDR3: CASSRYGPGPFPSGNTIYF; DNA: TGTGCCAGCAGCCGATATGGGCCAGGGCCTTTCCCCTCTGGAAACACCATATATTTT
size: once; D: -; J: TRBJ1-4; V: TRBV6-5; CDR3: CASSYSGGWDEKLFF; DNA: TGTGCCAGCAGTTACTCGGGAGGTTGGGATGAAAAACTGTTTTTT
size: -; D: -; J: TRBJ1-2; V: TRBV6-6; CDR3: CASSPYQDRSGYTF; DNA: TGTGCCAGCAGTCCTTACCAAGACAGGAGTGGCTACACCTTC
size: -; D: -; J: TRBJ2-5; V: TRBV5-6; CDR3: CASSSQSSGVEETQYF; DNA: TGTGCCAGCAGCTCCCAATCCTCGGGGGTTGAAGAGACCCAGTACTTC
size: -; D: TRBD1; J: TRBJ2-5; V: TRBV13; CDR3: CASSLAGQGAKTQYF; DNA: TGTGCCAGCAGCTTAGCGGGACAGGGGGCAAAGACCCAGTACTTC
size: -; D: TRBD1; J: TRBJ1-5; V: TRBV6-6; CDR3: CASSGYGQGSRQPQHF; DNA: TGTGCCAGCAGTGGATATGGACAGGGATCGAGACAGCCCCAGCATTTT
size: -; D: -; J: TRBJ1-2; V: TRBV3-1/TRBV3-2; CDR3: CASSLGGNYGYTF; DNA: TGTGCCAGCAGCCTGGGGGGTAACTATGGCTACACCTTC
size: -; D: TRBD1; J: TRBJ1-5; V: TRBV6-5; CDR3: CASSVETGQEHF; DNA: TGTGCCAGCAGCGTAGAGACAGGACAGGAGCATTTT
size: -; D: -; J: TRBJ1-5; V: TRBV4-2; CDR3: CASSQDDGQPQHF; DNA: TGTGCCAGCAGCCAAGACGACGGGCAGCCCCAGCATTTT
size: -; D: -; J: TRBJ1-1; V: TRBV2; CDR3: CASSEDRYRTEAFF; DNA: TGTGCCAGCAGTGAGGACAGATACCGCACTGAAGCTTTCTTT
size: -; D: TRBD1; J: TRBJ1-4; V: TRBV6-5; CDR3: CASSYQGQGNEKLFF; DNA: TGTGCCAGCAGTTACCAGGGACAGGGGAACGAAAAACTGTTTTTT
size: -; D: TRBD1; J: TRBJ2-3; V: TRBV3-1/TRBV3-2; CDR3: CASSPSGQGSDTQYF; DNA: TGTGCCAGCAGCCCCTCAGGACAGGGCTCGGATACGCAGTATTTT
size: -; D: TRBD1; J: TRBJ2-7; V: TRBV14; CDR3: CASSQAPGTVTYEQYF; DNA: TGTGCCAGCAGCCAAGCTCCCGGGACAGTTACCTACGAGCAGTACTTC
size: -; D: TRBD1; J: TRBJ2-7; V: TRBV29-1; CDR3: CSATGQGAYEQYF; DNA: TGCAGCGCTACGGGACAGGGCGCCTACGAGCAGTACTTC
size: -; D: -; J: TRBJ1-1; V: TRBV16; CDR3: CASSQWAGPLNTEAFF; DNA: TGTGCCAGCAGCCAATGGGCAGGGCCACTGAACACTGAAGCTTTCTTT
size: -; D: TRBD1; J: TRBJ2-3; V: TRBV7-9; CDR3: CASRRGTGGTDTQYF; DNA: TGTGCCAGCAGGAGGGGGACAGGGGGCACAGATACGCAGTATTTT
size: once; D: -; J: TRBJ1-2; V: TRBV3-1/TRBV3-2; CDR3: CASSQGAAGYTF; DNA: TGTGCCAGCAGCCAAGGGGCAGCTGGCTACACCTTC
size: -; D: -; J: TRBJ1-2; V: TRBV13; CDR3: CASSGTLRDRGSYGYTF; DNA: TGTGCCAGCAGCGGTACCCTCCGGGATCGGGGTAGCTATGGCTACACCTTC
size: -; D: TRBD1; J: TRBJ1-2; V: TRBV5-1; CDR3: CASKVSGQGDYGYTF; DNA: TGCGCCAGCAAAGTGTCGGGACAGGGGGACTATGGCTACACCTTC
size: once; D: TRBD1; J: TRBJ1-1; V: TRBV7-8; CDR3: CASSPQDRIHTEAFF; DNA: TGTGCCAGCAGCCCCCAGGACAGGATCCACACTGAAGCTTTCTTT
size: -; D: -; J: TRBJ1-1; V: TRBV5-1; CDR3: CASSPHGGDTEAFF; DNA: TGCGCCAGCAGCCCACACGGGGGAGACACTGAAGCTTTCTTT
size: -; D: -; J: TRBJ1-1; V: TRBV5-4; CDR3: CASSQPHAGRGTEAFF; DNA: TGTGCCAGCAGCCAACCCCACGCAGGGCGAGGCACTGAAGCTTTCTTT
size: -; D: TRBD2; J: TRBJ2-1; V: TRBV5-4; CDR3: CASSLGVAGGPNEQFF; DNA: TGTGCCAGCAGCTTGGGGGTAGCGGGGGGCCCCAATGAGCAGTTCTTC
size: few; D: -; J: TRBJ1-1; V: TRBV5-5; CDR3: CASSLLRDNTEAFF; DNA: TGTGCCAGCAGCTTGTTACGGGATAACACTGAAGCTTTCTTT
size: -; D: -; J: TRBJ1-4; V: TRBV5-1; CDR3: CASSFQGLNEKLFF; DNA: TGCGCCAGCAGCTTCCAGGGCCTTAATGAAAAACTGTTTTTT
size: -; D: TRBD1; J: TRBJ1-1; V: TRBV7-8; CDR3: CASRPTGAGVTEAFF; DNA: TGTGCCAGCAGACCGACAGGGGCAGGAGTCACTGAAGCTTTCTTT
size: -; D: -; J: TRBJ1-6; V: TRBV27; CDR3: CASSSRSAGNNSPLHF; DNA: TGTGCCAGCAGCTCCCGGTCAGCAGGGAATAATTCACCCCTCCACTTT
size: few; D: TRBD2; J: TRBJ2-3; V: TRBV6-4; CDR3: CASSDSSGGGPDTQYF; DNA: TGTGCCAGCAGTGACTCGTCCGGGGGGGGCCCGGATACGCAGTATTTT
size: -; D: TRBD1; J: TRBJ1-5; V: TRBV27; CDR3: CASSLGTVNNQPQHF; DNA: TGTGCCAGCAGTTTGGGGACAGTGAACAATCAGCCCCAGCATTTT
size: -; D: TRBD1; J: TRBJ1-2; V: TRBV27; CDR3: CASSFWGTGPYGYTF; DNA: TGTGCCAGCAGTTTCTGGGGGACAGGACCCTATGGCTACACCTTC
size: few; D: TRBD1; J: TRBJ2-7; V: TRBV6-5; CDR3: CASSRQGSSYEQYF; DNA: TGTGCCAGCAGTCGACAGGGTAGCTCCTACGAGCAGTACTTC
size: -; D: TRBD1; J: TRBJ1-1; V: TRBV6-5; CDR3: CASSYLQGASGTEAFF; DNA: TGTGCCAGCAGTTACTTACAGGGGGCATCGGGCACTGAAGCTTTCTTT
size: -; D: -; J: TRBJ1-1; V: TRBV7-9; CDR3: CASSPQGGRVNTEAFF; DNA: TGTGCCAGCAGCCCACAGGGAGGGAGGGTGAACACTGAAGCTTTCTTT
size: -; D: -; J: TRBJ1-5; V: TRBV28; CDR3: CASDRSGWDSNQPQHF; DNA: TGTGCCAGTGACAGGTCTGGCTGGGATAGCAATCAGCCCCAGCATTTT
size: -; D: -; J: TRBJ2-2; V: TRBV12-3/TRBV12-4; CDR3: CASSQGAGELFF; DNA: TGTGCCAGCAGCCAGGGCGCCGGGGAGCTGTTTTTT
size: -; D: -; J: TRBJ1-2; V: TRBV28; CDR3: CASTTGGDYGYTF; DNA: TGTGCCAGCACTACTGGGGGGGACTATGGCTACACCTTC